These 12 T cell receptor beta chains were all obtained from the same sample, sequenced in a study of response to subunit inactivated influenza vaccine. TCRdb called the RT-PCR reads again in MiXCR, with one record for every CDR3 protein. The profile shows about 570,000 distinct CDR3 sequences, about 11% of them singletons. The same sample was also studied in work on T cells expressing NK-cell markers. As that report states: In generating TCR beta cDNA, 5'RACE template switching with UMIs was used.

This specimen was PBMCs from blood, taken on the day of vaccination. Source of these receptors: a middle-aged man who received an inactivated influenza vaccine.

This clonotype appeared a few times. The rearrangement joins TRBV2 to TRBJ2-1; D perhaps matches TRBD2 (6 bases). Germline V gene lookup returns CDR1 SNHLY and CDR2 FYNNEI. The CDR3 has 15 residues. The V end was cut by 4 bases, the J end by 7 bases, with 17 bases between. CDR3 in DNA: TGTGCCAGCAGTGCGGGCCTAGCGCCTTGGAATGAGCAGTTCTTC. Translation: CASSAGLAPWNEQFF.

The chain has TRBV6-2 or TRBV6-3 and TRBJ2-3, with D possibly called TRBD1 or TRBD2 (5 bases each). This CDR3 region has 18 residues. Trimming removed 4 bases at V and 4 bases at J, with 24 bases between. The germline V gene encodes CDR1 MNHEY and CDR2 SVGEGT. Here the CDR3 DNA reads TGTGCCAGCAGTTCCCTCCGGGACGTCGCCCCAACGGCAGATACGCAGTATTTT. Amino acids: CASSSLRDVAPTADTQYF.

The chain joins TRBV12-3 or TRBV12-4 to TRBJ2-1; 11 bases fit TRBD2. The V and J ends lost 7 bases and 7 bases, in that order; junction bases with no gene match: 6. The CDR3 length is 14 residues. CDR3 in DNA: TGTGCCAGCAAAACTAGCGGGAGTATAAATGAGCAGTTCTTC. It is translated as CASKTSGSINEQFF.

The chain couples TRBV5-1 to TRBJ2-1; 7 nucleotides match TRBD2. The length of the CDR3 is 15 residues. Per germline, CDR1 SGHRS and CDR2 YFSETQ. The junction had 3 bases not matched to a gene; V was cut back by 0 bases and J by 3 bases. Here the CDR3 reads CASSLVRESYNEQFF. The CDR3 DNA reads TGCGCCAGCAGCTTGGTGCGGGAGAGCTACAATGAGCAGTTCTTC. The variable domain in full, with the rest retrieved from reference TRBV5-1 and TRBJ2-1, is KAGVTQTPRYLIKTRGQQVTLSCSPISGHRSVSWYQQTPGQGLQFLFEYFSETQRNKGNFPGRFSGRQFSNSRSEMNVSTLELGDSALYLCASSLVRESYNEQFFGPGTRLTVL.

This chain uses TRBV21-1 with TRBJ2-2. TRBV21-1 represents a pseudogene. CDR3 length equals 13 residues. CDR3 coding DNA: TGTGCCAGCAGTATCCGGCGTCCCGGGGAGCTGTTTTTT. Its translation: CASSIRRPGELFF.

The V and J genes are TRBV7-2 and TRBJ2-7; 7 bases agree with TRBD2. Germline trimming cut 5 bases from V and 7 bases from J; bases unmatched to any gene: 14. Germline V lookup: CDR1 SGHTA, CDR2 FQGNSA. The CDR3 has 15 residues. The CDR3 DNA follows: TGTGCCAGCAGCCAGACTAGCTCAACATATTGGGAGCAGTACTTC. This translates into CASSQTSSTYWEQYF.

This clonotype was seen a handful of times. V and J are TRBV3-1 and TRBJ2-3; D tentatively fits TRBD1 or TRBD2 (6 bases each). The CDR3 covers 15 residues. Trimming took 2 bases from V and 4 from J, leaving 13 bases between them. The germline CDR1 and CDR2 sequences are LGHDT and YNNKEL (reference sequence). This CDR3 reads CASSQRGASPDTQYF. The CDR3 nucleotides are TGTGCCAGCAGCCAAAGGGGGGCTAGCCCAGATACGCAGTATTTT.

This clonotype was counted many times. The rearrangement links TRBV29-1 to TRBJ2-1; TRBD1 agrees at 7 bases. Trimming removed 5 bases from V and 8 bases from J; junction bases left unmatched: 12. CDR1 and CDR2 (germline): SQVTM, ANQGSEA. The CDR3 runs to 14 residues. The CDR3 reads CSVKQGLLRDEQFF. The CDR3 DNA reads TGCAGCGTTAAACAGGGGCTGCTTAGAGATGAGCAGTTCTTC.

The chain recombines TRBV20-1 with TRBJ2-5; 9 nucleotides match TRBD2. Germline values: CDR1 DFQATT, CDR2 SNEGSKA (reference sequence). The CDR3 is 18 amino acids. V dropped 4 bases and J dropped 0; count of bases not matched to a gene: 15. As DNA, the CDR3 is TGCAGTGCTACCCGACTAGCGGCAGAGGGACCGTACCAAGAGACCCAGTACTTC. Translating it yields CSATRLAAEGPYQETQYF.

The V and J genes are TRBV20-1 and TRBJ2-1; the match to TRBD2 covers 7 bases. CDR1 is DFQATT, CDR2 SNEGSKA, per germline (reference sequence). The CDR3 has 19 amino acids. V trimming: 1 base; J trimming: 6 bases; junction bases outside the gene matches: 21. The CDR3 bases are TGCAGTGCTAGAGGTCCAGGTATGGAAGCCCGTACTAGCGCCAATGAGCAGTTCTTC. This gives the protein CSARGPGMEARTSANEQFF.

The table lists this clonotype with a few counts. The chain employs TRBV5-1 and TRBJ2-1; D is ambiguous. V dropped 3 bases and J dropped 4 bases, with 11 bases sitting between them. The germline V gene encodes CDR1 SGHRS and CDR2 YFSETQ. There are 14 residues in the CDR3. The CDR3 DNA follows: TGCGCCAGCAGCTCAAACACTGGATACAATGAGCAGTTCTTC. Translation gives CASSSNTGYNEQFF.

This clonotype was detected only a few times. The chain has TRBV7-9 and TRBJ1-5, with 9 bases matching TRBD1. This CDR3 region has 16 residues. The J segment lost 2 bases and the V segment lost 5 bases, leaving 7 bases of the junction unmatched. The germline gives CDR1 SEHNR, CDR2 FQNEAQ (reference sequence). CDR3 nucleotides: TGTGCCAGCAGCGAAGGGACAGGGAATGGCAATCAGCCCCAGCATTTT. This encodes CASSEGTGNGNQPQHF.